The 14 T cell receptor beta chains listed next were all sequenced from one sample in a study of blood T cells in healthy people across ages. A sample-barcoded 5' primer and a J-beta primer mix were used in a second PCR of about 6 to 12 cycles. TCRdb re-analysed the 5' RACE reads in MiXCR, keeping a single row per CDR3 protein. The sample consists of over 1.5 million distinct CDR3 sequences, approximately 50% of them appearing once. The sample was blood. The receptors were gathered from a woman in her thirties or forties in good health.

The chain couples TRBV7-6 to TRBJ1-1; possible D gene TRBD1, 6 bases. Trimming took 1 base from V and 0 from J, leaving 18 bases between them. The CDR3 has 18 amino acids. Germline V gene lookup returns CDR1 SGHVS and CDR2 FNYEAQ. CDR3 bases: TGTGCCAGCAGCTTAGGGGTGCAGGGGCCCCTCATGAACACTGAAGCTTTCTTT. Translated, it gives CASSLGVQGPLMNTEAFF.

The chain has TRBV6-2 or TRBV6-3 and TRBJ2-7; no definite D call. The J call is in doubt because the DNA end fits TRBJ2-5 better. The CDR3 totals 13 residues. CDR1 MNHEY and CDR2 SVGEGT come from the germline V gene. CDR3 in amino acids: CASSYSNPGTQYF. Here the CDR3 DNA reads TGTGCCAGCAGTTACTCTAATCCCGGGACCCAGTACTTC.

With respect to this clonotype: This likely comes from a read error, as the CDR3 has no conserved phenylalanine or tryptophan at its end. The chain joins TRBV11-1 to TRBJ2-1; weak D call: TRBD1 (6 bases). CDR3 length: 14 amino acids. Germline values: CDR1 SGHAT, CDR2 FQDESV (reference sequence). Trimming removed 5 bases from V and 7 bases from J, with 15 bases in between. CDR3 loop: CASSPRYRANEQFS. DNA of the CDR3: TGTGCCAGCAGCCCGAGATACAGGGCGAATGAGCAGTTCTCC.

This clonotype was seen a few times. This chain uses TRBV29-1 with TRBJ2-4, with 8 bases identical to TRBD2. Germline V lookup: CDR1 SQVTM, CDR2 ANQGSEA. Unmatched junction bases numbered 4, after V lost 6 bases and J lost 0 bases. This CDR3 comprises 14 residues. The CDR3 bases are TGCAGCGTACTAGCGGTACTAGCCAAAAACATTCAGTACTTC. It is translated as CSVLAVLAKNIQYF.

Only a few counts were recorded for this clonotype. J is TRBJ2-5 and V is TRBV29-1, with 8 positions matching TRBD2. The germline V gene encodes CDR1 SQVTM and CDR2 ANQGSEA. V lost 7 bases and J lost 5; bases outside the gene matches: 9. The CDR3 sequence is 13 residues long. The CDR3 reads CSAAGTRGETQYF. In DNA, the CDR3 is TGCAGCGCCGCCGGGACTAGAGGGGAGACCCAGTACTTC.

On this clonotype itself: This could be a read error, since a much larger clone is one nucleotide away. The V and J genes are TRBV15 and TRBJ2-1, with 11 nucleotides matching TRBD2. CDR1 and CDR2 from the germline V gene are LNHNV and YYDKDF (reference sequence). This CDR3 comprises 13 residues. The CDR3 spells CTTTSGGPGEQFF. The CDR3 DNA is TGTACCACCACTAGCGGGGGCCCCGGGGAGCAGTTCTTC.

This chain connects TRBV20-1 to TRBJ2-2; D may be TRBD1 (6 bases). The CDR3 is 15 residues long. V lost 6 bases and J 0 bases, leaving 14 bases between the germline ends. The germline gives CDR1 DFQATT, CDR2 SNEGSKA (reference sequence). The CDR3: CSAVPDSANTGELFF. The CDR3 bases are TGCAGTGCCGTGCCGGACAGCGCGAACACCGGGGAGCTGTTTTTT.

This clonotype was observed a handful of times. The genes are TRBV4-3 and TRBJ2-6; D unresolved. Trimming took off 0 bases at V and 0 bases at J, with 15 bases between the two ends. CDR1 and CDR2 (germline): LGHNA, YSLEER. This CDR3 is 19 amino acids long. DNA of the CDR3: TGCGCCAGCAGCCAAGATTGGGCAGATAGTCGCTCTGGGGCCAACGTCCTGACTTTC. This codes for CASSQDWADSRSGANVLTF.

This sequence joins TRBV6-2 or TRBV6-3 and TRBJ2-5, with 8 bases that match TRBD1. The CDR3 length is 19 residues. The ends lost 0 bases at V and 7 bases at J; junction bases unmatched: 19. CDR1 MNHEY and CDR2 SVGEGT come from the germline V gene. The CDR3 protein is CASSYSTTGVASPAGTQYF. CDR3 in DNA: TGTGCCAGCAGTTACTCGACGACAGGGGTTGCCTCACCCGCAGGGACCCAGTACTTC.

The V and J genes are TRBV2 and TRBJ2-4; D perhaps matches TRBD1 (5 bases). V shed 6 bases and J shed 6 bases, with 12 bases lying between them. In germline, CDR1 is SNHLY, CDR2 FYNNEI. The CDR3 consists of 13 residues. The CDR3 loop is CASRGRARNIQYF. The DNA for the CDR3 is TGTGCCAGCAGGGGCAGGGCGAGAAACATTCAGTACTTC. The variable domain in full, with the rest retrieved from reference TRBV2 and TRBJ2-4, is EPEVTQTPSHQVTQMGQEVILRCVPISNHLYFYWYRQILGQKVEFLVSFYNNEISEKSEIFDDQFSVERPDGSNFTLKIRSTKLEDSAMYFCASRGRARNIQYFGAGTRLSVL.

The chain has TRBV7-9 and TRBJ1-2, with TRBD1 matching 8 bases. V gave up 0 bases and J gave up 7 bases; unmatched junction bases: 10. Germline-derived CDR1 and CDR2 are SEHNR and FQNEAQ (reference sequence). CDR3 length: 16 amino acids. The CDR3 region has the DNA TGTGCCAGCAGCTTAGCCGGGACAGGCGCGGGTCGTGGCTACACCTTC. It encodes CASSLAGTGAGRGYTF.

This clonotype was observed a handful of times. The chain is built from TRBV6-5 and TRBJ2-7, with D possibly TRBD2 on 5 matching bases. V lost 10 bases and J lost 0, with 10 bases in between. Germline V CDR1 and CDR2: MNHEY, SVGAGI. The CDR3 is 12 amino acids. As DNA, the CDR3 is TGTGCCACCCATCGGGGCTCCTACGAGCAGTACTTC. This translates into CATHRGSYEQYF.

This clonotype was observed a few times. The chain combines TRBV7-2 with TRBJ2-5, with 8 bases matching TRBD1. Per germline, CDR1 SGHTA and CDR2 FQGNSA. V trimming: 7 bases; J trimming: 2 bases; junction bases outside the gene matches: 6. This CDR3 has 14 amino acids. The CDR3 region has the DNA TGTGCCAGCACTCTTAACAGGGGGCAAGAGACCCAGTACTTC. It encodes CASTLNRGQETQYF.

At least ten counts were recorded for this clonotype. The J gene is TRBJ2-7, the V gene TRBV27, with D unclear. CDR3 length equals 13 residues. The germline V gene encodes CDR1 MNHEY and CDR2 SMNVEV (reference sequence). V was shortened by 6 bases and J by 1 base, with 10 bases between the two germline ends. The CDR3 protein is CASSSPTSYEQYF. The CDR3 bases are TGTGCCAGCAGCTCGCCGACTTCCTACGAGCAGTACTTC.